Listed here are 27 T cell receptor beta chains from one sample, sequenced in a study of regulatory T cells in long-lasting Graves disease. The authors built TCR beta libraries using iRepertoire HTBI primers and Arm-PCR of CDR3 regions. TCRdb re-analysed the multiplex PCR reads in MiXCR, keeping a single row per CDR3 protein. Of 350,000 to 400,000 distinct CDR3 sequences in the sample, about 16% were seen once. Time point in this sample: newly diagnosed GD, antithyroid drugs for less than 3 months. PBMC RNA served as the TCR library source. This material consisted of peripheral blood mononuclear cells (PBMCs), taken at new diagnosis, from a patient treated with antithyroid drugs. The receptors here all came from a female donor with Graves disease.

This clonotype has only a few counts. The J gene is TRBJ1-2, the V gene TRBV6-1; TRBD1 might be the D (6 bases). V lost 7 bases, J lost 7 bases, and 25 bases lay in between. The CDR3 length is 16 residues. Per germline, CDR1 MNHNS and CDR2 SASEGT. The CDR3, as DNA: TGTGCCAGCACTGACGAAACAGGGTCAGTGTCTGGTGGCTACACCTTC. Its translation is CASTDETGSVSGGYTF.

The genes are TRBV2 and TRBJ2-7; a weak D match, TRBD2 (6 bases). CDR1 and CDR2 (germline): SNHLY, FYNNEI. The V end was cut by 6 bases, the J end by 2 bases, with 14 bases between. This CDR3 is 14 amino acids long. The CDR3 region is CASRVNGTAYEQYF. CDR3 nucleotide sequence: TGTGCCAGCAGGGTTAACGGGACTGCCTACGAGCAGTACTTC.

This clonotype occurred a few times. This chain uses TRBV28 with TRBJ2-7; 7 positions match TRBD1. Germline CDR1 is MDHEN and CDR2 is SYDVKM. The CDR3 sequence is 14 residues long. Trimming cost V 4 bases and J 7 bases; bases outside gene matches: 10. The chain's CDR3 is CASSYAGGIREQYF. CDR3 in DNA: TGTGCCAGCAGTTATGCAGGGGGAATAAGGGAGCAGTACTTC.

This clonotype appeared once. The V gene is TRBV18, the J gene TRBJ2-5, with 14 positions matching TRBD2. The CDR3 is 16 residues long. Germline lookup yields CDR1 KGHSH and CDR2 LQKENI. After removal of 3 bases from V and 6 bases from J, the junction contained 6 bases not matched to a gene. The CDR3, as DNA: TGTGCCAGCTCACCCGACGGGACTAGCGGGAGAAAGACCCAGTACTTC. This encodes CASSPDGTSGRKTQYF. Looking up the rest from reference TRBV18 and TRBJ2-5 gives the full variable domain: NAGVMQNPRHLVRRRGQEARLRCSPMKGHSHVYWYRQLPEEGLKFMVYLQKENIIDESGMPKERFSAEFPKEGPSILRIQQVVRGDSAAYFCASSPDGTSGRKTQYFGPGTRLLVL.

A word on this clonotype: Because the CDR3 is missing its conserved closing phenylalanine or tryptophan, this is likely a read error. The chain carries TRBV20-1 and TRBJ1-5; D gene uncertain. The V end lost 3 bases, the J end lost 5 bases, and 11 bases lay between the germline ends. The germline V gene has CDR1 DFQATT and CDR2 SNEGSKA (reference sequence). The CDR3 is 13 amino acids. The CDR3 protein is CSARGGGHQPQHC. Here the CDR3 DNA reads TGCAGTGCTAGGGGAGGCGGCCATCAGCCCCAGCATTGT.

This clonotype occurred many times. The chain has TRBV7-3 and TRBJ2-1; D remains ambiguous. Germline loops: CDR1 SGHTA, CDR2 FQGTGA. V dropped 4 bases and J dropped 4 bases, with 11 bases sitting between them. This CDR3 comprises 14 residues. Written as DNA, the CDR3 is TGTGCCAGCAGCTCCTTACCGACATACAATGAGCAGTTCTTC. It codes for CASSSLPTYNEQFF.

The chain carries TRBV27 and TRBJ1-2; 7 nucleotides match TRBD1. Germline lookup yields CDR1 MNHEY and CDR2 SMNVEV (reference sequence). The CDR3 spans 13 residues. V was clipped by 8 bases and J by 4 bases; unmatched bases: 7. CDR3 sequence: CASRDRVGYGYTF. The CDR3 DNA is TGTGCCAGCCGCGACAGGGTGGGCTATGGCTACACCTTC.

This clonotype was counted a few times. The chain couples TRBV19 to TRBJ1-6, with D maybe TRBD1 (6 bases). Trimming left V 6 bases short and J 9 bases short, with 15 bases between. Germline V lookup: CDR1 LNHDA, CDR2 SQIVND (reference sequence). The CDR3 has 14 amino acids. The CDR3 sequence: CASRHRDIRSPLHF. The CDR3 coding sequence is TGTGCCAGTAGGCACCGGGACATACGTTCACCCCTCCACTTT.

This clonotype was recorded many times. The gene calls are TRBV11-2 and TRBJ2-5; 9 bases match TRBD2. CDR1 is SGHAT, CDR2 FQNNGV, per germline. The V segment lost 4 bases and the J segment 0 bases; nucleotides outside the gene matches: 3. The CDR3 consists of 15 residues. The CDR3 DNA sequence: TGTGCCAGCAGCTACAGCGGGGGGAACCAAGAGACCCAGTACTTC. Its translation is CASSYSGGNQETQYF.

This clonotype occurred a few times. This chain connects TRBV2 to TRBJ2-2; 9 bases line up with TRBD1. The V gene end was trimmed by 5 bases and the J gene end by 7 bases; junction bases not matched to a gene: 8. The CDR3 consists of 15 residues. Germline V CDR1 and CDR2: SNHLY, FYNNEI. The CDR3 bases are TGTGCCAGCAGTTTATCAGGACAGGGGTTCGGGGAGCTGTTTTTT. Residues: CASSLSGQGFGELFF.

This clonotype showed up just a few times. This chain links TRBV9 with TRBJ2-7; 11 bases fit TRBD1. The CDR3 spans 13 residues. Germline CDR1 reads SGDLS; CDR2 reads YYNGEE. V was clipped by 8 bases and J by 0 bases; unmatched bases: 1. CDR3 nucleotide sequence: TGTGCCAGTGGGACAGGGGGCTCCTACGAGCAGTACTTC. Translation gives CASGTGGSYEQYF. The full variable domain, completed using reference TRBV9 and TRBJ2-7, is DSGVTQTPKHLITATGQRVTLRCSPRSGDLSVYWYQQSLDQGLQFLIQYYNGEERAKGNILERFSAQQFPDLHSELNLSSLELGDSALYFCASGTGGSYEQYFGPGTRLTVT.

The chain joins TRBV5-6 to TRBJ2-1; 8 positions match TRBD2. CDR1 is SGHDT, CDR2 YYEEEE, per germline. The V segment lost 4 bases and the J segment 5 bases; nucleotides outside the gene matches: 5. The CDR3 runs 14 residues. For the CDR3, the DNA is TGTGCCAGCAGCACCGGGGGGGCCGACAATGAGCAGTTCTTC. The encoded protein is CASSTGGADNEQFF.

In this sample, this clonotype turned up a few times. This sequence joins TRBV19 and TRBJ1-1; D might be TRBD1 (6 bases). Germline CDR1 LNHDA, CDR2 SQIVND (reference sequence). This CDR3 is built from 14 residues. Deletions cut 7 bases from V and 7 bases from J, with 19 bases between. CDR3 coding DNA: TGTGCCAGTAATCCTTTTTTTGGAGGGGGTGAAGCTTTCTTT. This gives the protein CASNPFFGGGEAFF.

This clonotype was observed at least ten times. The rearrangement joins TRBV30 to TRBJ1-5, with no clear D. Germline V gene sequence: CDR1 GTSNPN, CDR2 SVGIG (reference sequence). This CDR3 has 13 residues. The ends were cut back, 2 bases at V and 1 base at J, with 6 bases in the middle. This chain's CDR3 is CAWSPDSNQPQHF. In nucleotides, the CDR3 is TGTGCCTGGAGTCCGGACAGCAATCAGCCCCAGCATTTT. Complete variable domain (other parts from reference TRBV30 and TRBJ1-5): SQTIHQWPATLVQPVGSPLSLECTVEGTSNPNLYWYRQAAGRGLQLLFYSVGIGQISSEVPQNLSASRPQDRQFILSSKKLLLSDSGFYLCAWSPDSNQPQHFGDGTRLSIL.

CDR3: CASSTLQGADTDTQYF. CDR3 bases: TGTGCCAGTAGTACACTACAGGGGGCCGACACAGATACGCAGTATTTT. This chain joins TRBV19 and TRBJ2-3, with 9 nucleotides matching TRBD1. This CDR3 has 16 residues. Germline V gene lookup returns CDR1 LNHDA and CDR2 SQIVND (reference sequence). V dropped 4 bases and J dropped 2; count of bases not matched to a gene: 7. Supplemented by reference TRBV19 and TRBJ2-3, the full variable domain reads DGGITQSPKYLFRKEGQNVTLSCEQNLNHDAMYWYRQDPGQGLRLIYYSQIVNDFQKGDIAEGYSVSREKKESFPLTVTSAQKNPTAFYLCASSTLQGADTDTQYFGPGTRLTVL.

This clonotype was seen at least ten times. This rearrangement joins TRBV27 to TRBJ2-2; 9 positions agree with TRBD2. Germline loops: CDR1 MNHEY, CDR2 SMNVEV (reference sequence). The CDR3 runs 18 residues. Unmatched junction bases numbered 17, after V lost 5 bases and J lost 7 bases. The CDR3 sequence: CASSPRSLAGVRGGELFF. The CDR3 nucleotides are TGTGCCAGCAGTCCCAGATCCTTAGCGGGAGTGAGAGGCGGGGAGCTGTTTTTT.

The J gene is TRBJ2-1, the V gene TRBV20-1; 9 bases are shared with TRBD2. J gave up 4 bases and V 1 base, and 5 bases lay outside the gene matches. The CDR3 is 15 residues long. The germline V gene has CDR1 DFQATT and CDR2 SNEGSKA (reference sequence). The CDR3 loop reads CSARAALAGYNEQFF. The CDR3 coding sequence is TGCAGTGCTAGAGCCGCTCTAGCGGGGTACAATGAGCAGTTCTTC.

This clonotype was picked up many times. The chain couples TRBV20-1 to TRBJ2-1; D unclear. Germline CDR1 reads DFQATT; CDR2 reads SNEGSKA (reference sequence). The CDR3 runs to 11 residues. Trimming stripped 1 base from V and 7 bases from J, with 5 bases between. CDR3 bases: TGCAGTGCTAGAGGAGTAAATGAGCAGTTCTTC. As protein: CSARGVNEQFF.

This clonotype was counted many times. The V and J genes are TRBV20-1 and TRBJ1-1; 8 nucleotides line up with TRBD1. Germline CDR1 and CDR2: DFQATT and SNEGSKA (reference sequence). V lost 4 bases and J lost 7; bases outside the gene matches: 14. The CDR3 loop spans 15 amino acids. In nucleotides, the CDR3 is TGCAGTGCTACCGACTCCACCGGGACAGGCGTTGAAGCTTTCTTT. As protein: CSATDSTGTGVEAFF.

This clonotype was found many times. J is TRBJ2-7 and V is TRBV12-3 or TRBV12-4; D unresolved. This CDR3 has 15 amino acids. V was clipped by 0 bases and J by 2 bases, with 11 bases between them. The CDR3 nucleotides are TGTGCCAGCAGTTTAGCGAGTGTGGGCCCCTACGAGCAGTACTTC. It is translated as CASSLASVGPYEQYF.

Turning to this clonotype: This may stem from a read error, because a much larger clone lies one nucleotide away. The J gene is TRBJ1-2, the V gene TRBV4-1; 9 nucleotides align to TRBD1. Germline lookup yields CDR1 MGHRA and CDR2 YSYEKL. The CDR3 totals 14 residues. Trimming took 6 bases from V and 4 from J; bases not matched to a gene: 6. CDR3 nucleotide sequence: TGCGCCAGCAGGACTACAGGGGGCGGCTATGGCTACACCTTC. This gives the protein CASRTTGGGYGYTF.

This clonotype was counted many times. J is TRBJ2-7 and V is TRBV14, with D hard to call. The CDR3 consists of 19 residues. The V gene lost 0 bases and the J gene lost 9 bases, with 30 bases spanning the gap. In germline, CDR1 is SGHDN, CDR2 FVKESK. The CDR3 DNA sequence: TGTGCCAGCAGCCAAGAAGCTTCCCTACTATCGGTAGGAACCTTCGGGCAGTACTTC. This encodes CASSQEASLLSVGTFGQYF.

DNA for the CDR3: TGTGCCTGGAGTCATGACTGGAGTGGGGGGCATGACTATGGCTACACCTTC. This encodes CAWSHDWSGGHDYGYTF. The J gene is TRBJ1-2, the V gene TRBV30; the D gene is possibly TRBD1 (6 bases). This CDR3 has 17 residues. CDR1 is GTSNPN and CDR2 is SVGIG in the germline V gene (reference sequence). V was shortened by 2 bases and J by 3 bases, with 22 bases between the two germline ends.

There are many counts of this clonotype. This chain connects TRBV2 to TRBJ2-1; 8 bases map to TRBD2. The CDR3 extends over 15 amino acids. Germline V gives CDR1 SNHLY, CDR2 FYNNEI. The V segment lost 4 bases and the J segment 2 bases; nucleotides outside the gene matches: 4. The chain's CDR3 is CASSALAVTYNEQFF. CDR3 DNA: TGTGCCAGCAGTGCACTAGCGGTAACCTACAATGAGCAGTTCTTC.

Worth noting for this clonotype: Germline and junction disagree at one end, which may indicate a read error. Written as DNA, the CDR3 is TGCGCCGGCAGCCCGGACAGGGGCCTCACCGGGGAGCTGTTTTTT. It translates to CAGSPDRGLTGELFF. The chain couples TRBV4-3 to TRBJ2-2; 9 bases map to TRBD1. This CDR3 has 15 residues. CDR1 and CDR2 (germline): LGHNA, YSLEER.

The chain links TRBV12-3 or TRBV12-4 to TRBJ1-2; a weak D match, TRBD1 (6 bases). The CDR3 loop spans 15 amino acids. With 2 bases removed from V and 3 bases from J, the gap between germline ends came to 13 bases. The CDR3 DNA is TGTGCCAGCAGTTTACGTTTAGGGGGTTACTATGGCTACACCTTC. The encoded protein is CASSLRLGGYYGYTF.

This clonotype has more than one count but fewer than ten. This rearrangement joins TRBV11-2 to TRBJ1-2; TRBD1 matches 7 bases. Germline V gene sequence: CDR1 SGHAT, CDR2 FQNNGV. This CDR3 region has 15 residues. The V gene end was trimmed by 3 bases and the J gene end by 6 bases; junction bases not matched to a gene: 10. As DNA, the CDR3 is TGTGCCAGCAGCTTCGGACAGGCCGGGGGGAATGGCTACACCTTC. Translating gives CASSFGQAGGNGYTF. The whole variable domain, remainder taken from reference TRBV11-2 and TRBJ1-2, is EAGVAQSPRYKIIEKRQSVAFWCNPISGHATLYWYQQILGQGPKLLIQFQNNGVVDDSQLPKDRFSAERLKGVDSTLKIQPAKLEDSAVYLCASSFGQAGGNGYTFGSGTRLTVV.